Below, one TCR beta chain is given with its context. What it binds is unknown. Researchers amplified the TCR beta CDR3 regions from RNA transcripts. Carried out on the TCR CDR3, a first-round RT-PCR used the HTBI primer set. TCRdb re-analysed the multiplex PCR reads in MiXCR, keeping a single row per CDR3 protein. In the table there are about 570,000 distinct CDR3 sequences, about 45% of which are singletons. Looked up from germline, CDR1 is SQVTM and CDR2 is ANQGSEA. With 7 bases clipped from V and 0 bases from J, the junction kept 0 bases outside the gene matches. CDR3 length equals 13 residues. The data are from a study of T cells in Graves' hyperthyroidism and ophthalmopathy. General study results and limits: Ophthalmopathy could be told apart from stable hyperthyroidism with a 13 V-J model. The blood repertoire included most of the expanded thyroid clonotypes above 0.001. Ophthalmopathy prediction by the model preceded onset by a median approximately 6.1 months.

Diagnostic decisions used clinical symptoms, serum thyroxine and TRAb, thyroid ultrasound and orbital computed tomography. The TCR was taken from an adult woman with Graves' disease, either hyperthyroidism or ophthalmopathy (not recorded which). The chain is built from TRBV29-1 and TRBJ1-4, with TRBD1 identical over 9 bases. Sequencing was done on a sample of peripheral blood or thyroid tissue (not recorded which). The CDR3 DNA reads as TGCAGCGGACAGGGGGCAACTAATGAAAAACTGTTTTTT. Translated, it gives CSGQGATNEKLFF.